This passage covers 5 T cell receptor beta chains from one sample sequenced in a study of blood T cell repertoires in COVID-19. Method: immunoSEQ multiplex PCR; TCRdb's copy keeps in-frame clones and lacks some. The sample has roughly 88,000 clones, approximately 81% seen once; the top ten hold roughly 15%. The sample consisted of peripheral blood. The receptors originated from a woman aged 80 or over with acute or convalescent COVID-19.

The chain is built from TRBV7-2 and TRBJ2-6, with TRBD1 matching 10 bases. Losses at the gene ends were 10 bases for V and 6 bases for J; bases not matched to a gene: 9. The CDR3 consists of 15 residues. The germline V gene encodes CDR1 SGHTA and CDR2 FQGNSA. The CDR3 region is CATLDRGLAANVLTF. For the CDR3, the DNA is TGTGCCACTCTTGACAGGGGGCTTGCGGCCAACGTCCTGACTTTC.

The genes are TRBV5-1 and TRBJ2-5; maybe TRBD2 (6 bases). Germline V gene lookup returns CDR1 SGHRS and CDR2 YFSETQ. The CDR3 runs to 13 residues. Trimming stripped 1 base from V and 7 bases from J, with 11 bases between. CDR3 in DNA: TGCGCCAGCAGCTTGTACTTGGAGGGGACCCAGTACTTC. This sequence encodes CASSLYLEGTQYF.

V is TRBV6-5 and J is TRBJ2-2; the D gene is possibly TRBD2 (7 bases). Germline V gene data show CDR1 as MNHEY and CDR2 as SVGAGI. V lost 8 bases, J lost 6 bases, and 16 bases lay in between. The CDR3 covers 14 residues. The CDR3 sequence is CASWGGRGAGELFF. The CDR3 bases are TGTGCCAGCTGGGGGGGGCGCGGGGCCGGGGAGCTGTTTTTT.

This clone occurred a few times. V and J are TRBV9 and TRBJ1-2; D gene unclear. Germline V lookup: CDR1 SGDLS, CDR2 YYNGEE. The CDR3 runs 12 residues. The V gene lost 3 bases and the J gene lost 8 bases, with 11 bases spanning the gap. Here the CDR3 DNA reads TGTGCCAGCAGCGGGTTCGGGGTCGGCTACACCTTC. This codes for CASSGFGVGYTF.

This chain uses TRBV4-1 with TRBJ2-3; 10 bases line up with TRBD2. The germline CDR1 and CDR2 sequences are MGHRA and YSYEKL. The V gene end was trimmed by 6 bases and the J gene end by 1 base; junction bases not matched to a gene: 13. CDR3 length: 18 residues. The CDR3 nucleotides read TGCGCCAGCAGGGCAACTAGCGGGGTCCTCCCTGGCACAGATACGCAGTATTTT. Encoded protein: CASRATSGVLPGTDTQYF.